This T cell receptor (beta chain) came from a study of blood T cells in healthy people across ages. This CDR3 is 14 amino acids long. Germline CDR1 is SNHLY and CDR2 is FYNNEI. The V gene lost 6 bases and the J gene lost 0 bases, with 11 bases spanning the gap. For the second PCR, which ran for about 6 to 12 cycles, a sample-barcoded 5' primer and a J-beta primer mix were used. TCRdb re-derived calls from the 5' RACE reads in MiXCR, one entry per CDR3 protein. Of more than 650,000 distinct CDR3 sequences in the sample, around 24% were seen once. This clonotype was seen more than once but under ten times. The sample was also linked to a second study, of T cells of mothers and their children.

The sequence was collected from a boy between 5 and 17 years old in good health. Sequencing was performed on blood. The chain couples TRBV2 to TRBJ2-5, with D uncertain. The CDR3: CASRQIKYQETQYF. The CDR3 DNA sequence: TGTGCCAGCAGGCAGATTAAGTACCAAGAGACCCAGTACTTC.